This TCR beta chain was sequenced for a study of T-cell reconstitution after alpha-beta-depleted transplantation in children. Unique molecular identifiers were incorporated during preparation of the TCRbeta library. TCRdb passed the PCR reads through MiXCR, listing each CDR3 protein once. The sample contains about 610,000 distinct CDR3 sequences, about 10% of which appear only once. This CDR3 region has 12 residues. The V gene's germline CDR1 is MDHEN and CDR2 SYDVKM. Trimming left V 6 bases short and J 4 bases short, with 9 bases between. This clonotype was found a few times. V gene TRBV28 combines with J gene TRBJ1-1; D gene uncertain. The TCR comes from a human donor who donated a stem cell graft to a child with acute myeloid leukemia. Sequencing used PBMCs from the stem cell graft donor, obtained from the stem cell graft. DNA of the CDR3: TGTGCCAGCAGCCCCCTCCTCACTGAAGCTTTCTTT. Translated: CASSPLLTEAFF.